The clone carrying this T cell receptor beta chain showed up many times. The antigen is unknown. Unique molecular identifiers tagged the TCRbeta library. MiXCR, applied by TCRdb to the PCR reads, yields one record per CDR3 protein. The sample records 65,000 to 90,000 distinct CDR3 sequences, 11% being singletons. The germline CDR1 and CDR2 sequences are SGHRS and YFSETQ. J lost 6 bases, V lost 0 bases, and 4 bases had no gene match. This CDR3 is built from 15 residues. This specimen comes from a study of T-cell reconstitution after alpha-beta-depleted transplantation in children. Overall study findings and caveats: From newly produced T cells came most of the T-cell counts and diversity one year after transplant. There were reportedly several hundred expanded graft clones from which alpha-beta T cells came about two months after transplant. Certain patients had high TCRbeta diversity at day 60, and it came from recipient T cells and thymic progenitors that survived.

The material sequenced was PBMCs, taken before TCRalphabeta/CD19-depleted stem cell transplant. The genes are TRBV5-1 and TRBJ2-7, with 12 bases aligning to TRBD2. This TCR was sampled from a boy younger than 18 with acute myeloid leukemia, due to receive a stem cell transplant. The CDR3 DNA reads TGCGCCAGCAGCTTGGTCCTAGCGGGAGGGTCCGAGCAGTACTTC. Protein: CASSLVLAGGSEQYF. The whole variable domain, remainder taken from reference TRBV5-1 and TRBJ2-7, is KAGVTQTPRYLIKTRGQQVTLSCSPISGHRSVSWYQQTPGQGLQFLFEYFSETQRNKGNFPGRFSGRQFSNSRSEMNVSTLELGDSALYLCASSLVLAGGSEQYFGPGTRLTVT.